This T cell receptor beta chain was identified in a study of Tregs in tolerant kidney transplant recipients. About the study: The nonmyeloablative bone marrow transplants came from related graft donors, with transient mixed chimerism.

In regard to this clone: The target antigen is unknown.

Unstimulated Tregs (CD4+CD25+CD127-) and CD4+CD25- non-Tregs were sorted from PBMCs. CDR3 length: 14 amino acids. Germline V lookup: CDR1 GTSNPN, CDR2 SVGIG (reference sequence). Trimming took 0 bases from V and 5 from J, leaving 13 bases between them. Study findings and constraints: Tolerant patients' donor-specific Tregs expanded beyond overall Tregs, suggesting antigen-driven growth.

Assay: immunoSEQ multiplex PCR; the TCRdb copy retains only in-frame clones and omits some. Among nearly 95,000 clones listed, roughly 93% were seen once. The sample consisted of CD4+ T cells from blood, taken before the transplant. The J gene is TRBJ1-1, the V gene TRBV30, with TRBD1 as a possible D gene (5 bases). This clonotype was obtained from a human donor who received a combined kidney and bone marrow transplant. The CDR3 loop is CAWSVIAGRTEAFF. The CDR3 DNA sequence: TGTGCCTGGAGTGTAATAGCAGGGCGGACTGAAGCTTTCTTT.